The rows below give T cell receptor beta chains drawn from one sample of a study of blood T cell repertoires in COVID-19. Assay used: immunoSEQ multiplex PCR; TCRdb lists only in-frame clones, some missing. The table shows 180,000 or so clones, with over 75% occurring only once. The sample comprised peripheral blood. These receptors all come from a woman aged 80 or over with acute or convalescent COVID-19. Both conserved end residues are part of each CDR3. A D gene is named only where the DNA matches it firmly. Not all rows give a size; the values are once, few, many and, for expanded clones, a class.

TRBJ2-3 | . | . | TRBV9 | CASSVGGRGLLTDTQYF | TGTGCCAGCAGCGTAGGGGGTAGGGGCCTCCTCACAGATACGCAGTATTTT
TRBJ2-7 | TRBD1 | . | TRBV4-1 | CASSQPGTGYEQYF | TGCGCCAGCAGCCAACCCGGGACAGGCTACGAGCAGTACTTC
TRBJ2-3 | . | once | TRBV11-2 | CASSHTDTQYF | TGTGCCAGCAGCCACACAGATACGCAGTATTTT
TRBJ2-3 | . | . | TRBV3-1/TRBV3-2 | CASSAGQRIDTQYF | TGTGCCAGCAGTGCGGGGCAGCGTATAGATACGCAGTATTTT
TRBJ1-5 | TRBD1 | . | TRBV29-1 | CSVAGTGVGQPQHF | TGCAGCGTCGCGGGGACAGGGGTCGGCCAGCCCCAGCATTTT
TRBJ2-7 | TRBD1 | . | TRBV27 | CASSWDSSYEQYF | TGTGCCAGCAGTTGGGACAGCTCCTACGAGCAGTACTTC
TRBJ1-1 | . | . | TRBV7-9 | CASSLQGAPLEAFF | TGTGCCAGCAGCCTACAAGGGGCCCCCCTTGAAGCTTTCTTT
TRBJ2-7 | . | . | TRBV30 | CAWNGISSYEQYF | TGTGCCTGGAACGGGATAAGCTCCTACGAGCAGTACTTC
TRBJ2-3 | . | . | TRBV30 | CAWTSGLRDTQYF | TGTGCCTGGACTTCCGGACTGCGTGATACGCAGTATTTT
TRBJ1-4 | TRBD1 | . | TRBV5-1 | CASSYQGADEKLFF | TGCGCCAGCAGCTATCAGGGGGCAGATGAAAAACTGTTTTTT
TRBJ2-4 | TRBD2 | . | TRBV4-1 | CASSQDRPAGLLSNIQYF | TGCGCCAGCAGCCAAGATCGCCCAGCGGGGCTTCTTTCGAACATTCAGTACTTC
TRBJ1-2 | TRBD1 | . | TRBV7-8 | CASSSPGTGGFYGYTF | TGTGCCAGCAGCTCGCCGGGGACAGGGGGCTTCTATGGCTACACCTTC
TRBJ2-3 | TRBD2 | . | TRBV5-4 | CASSLRASGVDTQYF | TGTGCCAGCAGCTTGAGAGCTAGCGGGGTGGATACGCAGTATTTT
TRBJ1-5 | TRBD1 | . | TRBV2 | CASSERPWNRGDQPQHF | TGTGCCAGCAGTGAACGGCCTTGGAACAGGGGAGATCAGCCCCAGCATTTT
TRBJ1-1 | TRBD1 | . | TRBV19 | CASTLDRRGDTEAFF | TGTGCCAGTACCCTGGACAGGCGAGGGGACACTGAAGCTTTCTTT
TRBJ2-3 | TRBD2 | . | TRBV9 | CASSLAVSGEGTQYF | TGTGCCAGCAGCCTGGCGGTTAGCGGGGAAGGTACGCAGTATTTT
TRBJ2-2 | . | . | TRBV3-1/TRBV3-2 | CASSDAGATNTGELFF | TGTGCCAGCAGTGACGCGGGGGCCACGAACACCGGGGAGCTGTTTTTT
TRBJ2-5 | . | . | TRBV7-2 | CASSFERQETQYF | TGTGCCAGCAGCTTCGAGCGGCAAGAGACCCAGTACTTC
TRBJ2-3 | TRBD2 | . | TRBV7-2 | CASSSIRLADTQYF | TGTGCCAGCAGCTCGATAAGACTAGCGGATACGCAGTATTTT
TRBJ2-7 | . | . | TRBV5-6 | CASSLVGEAGRNEQYF | TGTGCCAGCAGCTTGGTTGGGGAGGCGGGTAGGAACGAGCAGTACTTC
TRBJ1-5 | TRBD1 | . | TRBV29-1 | CSVQDRGGGQPQHF | TGCAGCGTTCAGGACAGGGGTGGAGGTCAGCCCCAGCATTTT
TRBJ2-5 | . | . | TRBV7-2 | CASSLPQETQYF | TGTGCCAGCAGCTTACCGCAAGAGACCCAGTACTTC
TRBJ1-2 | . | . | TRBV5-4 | CASSPVVVVNNYGYTF | TGTGCCAGCAGCCCCGTGGTCGTAGTCAATAACTATGGCTACACCTTC
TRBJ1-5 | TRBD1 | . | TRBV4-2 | CASSQEWTGIQPQHF | TGTGCCAGCAGCCAAGAATGGACAGGGATTCAGCCCCAGCATTTT
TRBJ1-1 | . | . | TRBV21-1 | CATGGGDTEAFF | TGTGCCACCGGTGGGGGGGACACTGAAGCTTTCTTT
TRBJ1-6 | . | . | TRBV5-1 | CASSLGSGSPLHF | TGCGCCAGTAGCTTGGGTTCGGGGTCACCCCTCCACTTT
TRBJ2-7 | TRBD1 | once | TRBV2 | CASRRQGRTYEQYF | TGTGCCAGCAGACGACAGGGGAGGACCTACGAGCAGTACTTC
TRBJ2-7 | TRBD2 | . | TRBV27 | CASSLGSGGSLGVEQYF | TGTGCCAGCAGTTTAGGTAGCGGGGGCTCTCTAGGGGTCGAGCAGTACTTC
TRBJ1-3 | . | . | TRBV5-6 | CASSFVGRGRFSGNTIYF | TGTGCCAGCAGCTTCGTGGGCAGGGGCCGTTTCTCTGGAAACACCATATATTTT
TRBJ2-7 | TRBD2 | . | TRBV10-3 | CAIAGDSYEQYF | TGTGCCATTGCGGGGGACTCATACGAGCAGTACTTC
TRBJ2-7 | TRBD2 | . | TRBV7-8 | CASSLTSGRISYEQYF | TGTGCCAGCAGCTTGACTAGCGGGAGGATATCCTACGAGCAGTACTTC
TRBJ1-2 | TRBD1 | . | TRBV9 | CASSAPGQGVYGYTF | TGTGCCAGCAGCGCACCGGGACAGGGCGTCTATGGCTACACCTTC
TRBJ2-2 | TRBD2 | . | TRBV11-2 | CASSPVRLAGGGELFF | TGTGCCAGCAGCCCCGTTCGGCTAGCGGGGGGCGGGGAGCTGTTTTTT
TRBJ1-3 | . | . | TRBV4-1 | CASSLRDSGNTIYF | TGCGCCAGCAGCCTCAGGGACTCTGGAAACACCATATATTTT
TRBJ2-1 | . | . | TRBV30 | CAWSVPRVDEQFF | TGTGCCTGGAGTGTACCCAGGGTAGATGAGCAGTTCTTC
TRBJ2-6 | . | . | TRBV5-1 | CASRVTSGISAGANVLTF | TGCGCCAGCCGGGTCACCTCAGGGATATCGGCTGGGGCCAACGTCCTGACTTTC
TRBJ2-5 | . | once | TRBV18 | CASSPMGATQYF | TGTGCCAGCTCACCAATGGGGGCGACCCAGTACTTC
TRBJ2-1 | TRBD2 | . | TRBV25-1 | CASSEGGSGGPYNEQFF | TGTGCCAGCAGTGAGGGGGGTAGCGGGGGCCCCTACAATGAGCAGTTCTTC
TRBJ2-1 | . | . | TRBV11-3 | CASSSSNRVGNEQFF | TGTGCCAGCAGCTCCTCTAACAGGGTCGGGAATGAGCAGTTCTTC
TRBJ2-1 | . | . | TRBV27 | CASSLSVGGLYNEQFF | TGTGCCAGCAGTTTATCGGTCGGGGGGCTATACAATGAGCAGTTCTTC